Following are 18 T cell receptor beta chains from one sample sequenced in a study of T-cell reconstitution after alpha-beta-depleted transplantation in children. It was with unique molecular identifiers that the TCRbeta library was prepared. One entry per CDR3 protein results from TCRdb running MiXCR on the PCR reads. Of about 580,000 distinct CDR3 sequences in the sample, roughly 23% are singletons; the top ten hold 12% to 15%. The source was PBMCs, mostly from graft donor cells, collected 360 days after TCRalphabeta/CD19-depleted stem cell transplant. These receptor sequences come from a boy under three years old who had a stem cell transplant for acute myeloid leukemia, so the T cells may come from the graft donor.

This clonotype was detected only a few times. This chain links TRBV5-6 with TRBJ2-1; a weak D match, TRBD1 (5 bases). V was cut by 4 bases and J by 4 bases, with 24 bases left in between. The CDR3 consists of 18 residues. CDR1 SGHDT and CDR2 YYEEEE come from the germline V gene. As DNA, the CDR3 is TGTGCCAGCAGCCCACCTTCTATATCAGGCAGGGTTTACAATGAGCAGTTCTTC. Translating it yields CASSPPSISGRVYNEQFF.

The rearrangement links TRBV12-3 or TRBV12-4 to TRBJ1-2; tentative D call: TRBD1 (5 bases). Trimming cost V 3 bases and J 2 bases, with 10 bases left between them. There are 14 residues in the CDR3. This chain's CDR3 is CASSFAGQNYGYTF. The DNA for the CDR3 is TGTGCCAGCAGTTTTGCGGGGCAGAACTATGGCTACACCTTC.

V gene TRBV20-1 combines with J gene TRBJ2-7, with a weak D call TRBD1 (5 bases). The CDR3 extends over 14 amino acids. Trimming removed 0 bases from V and 4 bases from J, with 13 bases in between. Germline loops: CDR1 DFQATT, CDR2 SNEGSKA (reference sequence). The CDR3 region has the DNA TGCAGTGCTAGAGATCTGGACAAGGGGTACGAGCAGTACGTC. As protein: CSARDLDKGYEQYV.

This clonotype occurred a few times. This chain links TRBV12-3 or TRBV12-4 with TRBJ2-1; D unclear. The CDR3 spans 16 residues. V was cut by 7 bases and J by 2 bases, with 18 bases left in between. CDR3 DNA: TGTGCCAGCAACCTCGCACGGCCCTACACCTACAATGAGCAGTTCTTC. Its translation: CASNLARPYTYNEQFF.

The J gene is TRBJ1-1, the V gene TRBV7-9; TRBD1 agrees at 8 bases. The germline CDR1 and CDR2 sequences are SEHNR and FQNEAQ (reference sequence). There are 15 residues in the CDR3. V lost 5 bases, J lost 2 bases, and 7 bases stayed unmatched. CDR3 in amino acids: CASSRQGQANTEAFF. CDR3 nucleotide sequence: TGTGCCAGCAGCAGACAGGGACAGGCAAACACTGAAGCTTTCTTT.

This clonotype was counted at least ten times. The rearrangement links TRBV10-3 to TRBJ1-1; D not certain. V lost 2 bases, J lost 10 bases, and 11 bases lay in between. Germline CDR1 reads ENHRY; CDR2 reads SYGVKD. The CDR3 totals 12 residues. The CDR3, as DNA: TGTGCCATCAGTGAGCCTGAAATGTCAGCTTTCTTT. It encodes CAISEPEMSAFF.

CDR3 protein: CASRAGTSNSPLHF. The DNA for the CDR3 is TGTGCCAGCAGGGCGGGGACATCGAATTCACCCCTCCACTTT. The chain recombines TRBV12-3 or TRBV12-4 with TRBJ1-6; weak D call: TRBD1 (6 bases). V dropped 6 bases and J dropped 7 bases, with 13 bases sitting between them. There are 14 residues in the CDR3.

In its sample, this clonotype was seen a few times. J is TRBJ2-2 and V is TRBV20-1; D not resolved. With 0 bases removed from V and 5 bases from J, the gap between germline ends came to 4 bases. The CDR3 loop spans 12 amino acids. CDR1 DFQATT and CDR2 SNEGSKA come from the germline V gene (reference sequence). CDR3 nucleotides: TGCAGTGCTAGAGAGGGGACCGGGGAGCTGTTTTTT. This sequence encodes CSAREGTGELFF.

The chain has TRBV6-1 and TRBJ1-5, with a tentative D call TRBD1 (6 bases). CDR3 length: 13 amino acids. The germline CDR1 and CDR2 sequences are MNHNS and SASEGT. The V gene lost 8 bases and the J gene lost 7 bases, with 15 bases spanning the gap. The CDR3 region is CASQNGGSQPQHF. CDR3 nucleotides: TGTGCCAGCCAAAACGGGGGCAGCCAGCCCCAGCATTTT.

This clonotype was observed many times. This sequence joins TRBV7-2 and TRBJ1-2; possible D gene TRBD1, 6 bases. Deletions cut 6 bases from V and 4 bases from J, with 12 bases between. The germline gives CDR1 SGHTA, CDR2 FQGNSA. The CDR3 length is 13 residues. The CDR3: CASSYRVSYGYTF. The CDR3 nucleotides read TGTGCCAGCAGTTACAGGGTGTCCTATGGCTACACCTTC. The complete variable domain, with remaining parts taken from reference TRBV7-2 and TRBJ1-2, reads GAGVSQSPSNKVTEKGKDVELRCDPISGHTALYWYRQSLGQGLEFLIYFQGNSAPDKSGLPSDRFSAERTGGSVSTLTIQRTQQEDSAVYLCASSYRVSYGYTFGSGTRLTVV.

At least ten counts were recorded for this clonotype. V is TRBV29-1 and J is TRBJ2-3; D call uncertain. The CDR3 sequence is 15 residues long. Looked up from germline, CDR1 is SQVTM and CDR2 is ANQGSEA. The V and J ends lost 1 base and 1 base respectively, with 12 bases between them. CDR3 coding DNA: TGCAGCGTTGAAGCGTACGTCCAGCGCACAGATACGCAGTATTTT. Encoded protein: CSVEAYVQRTDTQYF.

At least ten counts were recorded for this clonotype. V and J are TRBV7-9 and TRBJ2-2; D is unclear. The germline V gene encodes CDR1 SEHNR and CDR2 FQNEAQ (reference sequence). V was pared by 3 bases and J by 0 bases, with 14 bases between. The length of the CDR3 is 17 residues. The CDR3 coding sequence is TGTGCCAGCAGCTTCAACATGCTAATTCCGAACACCGGGGAGCTGTTTTTT. It encodes CASSFNMLIPNTGELFF.

The J gene is TRBJ2-3, the V gene TRBV7-9; D perhaps matches TRBD1 (5 bases). The CDR3 is made up of 17 amino acids. V lost 3 bases and J lost 0, with 16 bases in between. CDR1 and CDR2 (germline): SEHNR, FQNEAQ (reference sequence). DNA of the CDR3: TGTGCCAGCAGCTTCCACCCAAGGACACCTAGCACAGATACGCAGTATTTT. Residues: CASSFHPRTPSTDTQYF.

The table lists this clonotype with many counts. V and J are TRBV5-1 and TRBJ1-2; TRBD1 might be the D (6 bases). V was clipped by 0 bases and J by 8 bases, with 11 bases between them. The CDR3 sequence is 13 residues long. The germline CDR1 and CDR2 sequences are SGHRS and YFSETQ. DNA of the CDR3: TGCGCCAGCAGCTTGGAACAGGGTGAAGGCTACACCTTC. It codes for CASSLEQGEGYTF.

V gene TRBV15 combines with J gene TRBJ2-4; D could derive from TRBD1 or TRBD2 (5 bases each). V gave up 2 bases and J gave up 7 bases, with 18 bases separating them. The length of the CDR3 is 16 residues. Germline CDR1 reads LNHNV; CDR2 reads YYDKDF (reference sequence). The CDR3 sequence: CATSRSRDPFGNIQYF. In nucleotides, the CDR3 is TGTGCCACCAGCAGATCCCGGGACCCCTTCGGGAACATTCAGTACTTC.

In its sample, this clonotype was seen a few times. This sequence joins TRBV20-1 and TRBJ2-7; TRBD2 matches at 10 bases. The V and J ends lost 0 bases and 7 bases, in that order; junction bases with no gene match: 6. This CDR3 is built from 14 residues. The germline CDR1 and CDR2 sequences are DFQATT and SNEGSKA (reference sequence). CDR3 sequence (DNA): TGCAGTGCTAGAGATACCCAGCGGGGGGGTGAGCAGTACTTC. This gives the protein CSARDTQRGGEQYF.

This clonotype has more than one count but fewer than ten. V is TRBV7-3 and J is TRBJ2-6, with D possibly TRBD2 on 6 matching bases. Trimming pared 6 bases from V and 2 bases from J, leaving 14 bases between. The CDR3 length is 16 residues. Looked up from germline, CDR1 is SGHTA and CDR2 is FQGTGA. CDR3 loop: CASRDYEQAGANVLTF. The CDR3 nucleotides read TGTGCCAGCAGGGACTACGAGCAGGCTGGGGCCAACGTCCTGACTTTC.

The table lists this clonotype with a few counts. V and J are TRBV28 and TRBJ2-7; 7 bases align to TRBD1. The trim removed 6 bases at V and 4 bases at J, leaving 9 bases unmatched. This CDR3 is built from 14 residues. Germline V gene sequence: CDR1 MDHEN, CDR2 SYDVKM. CDR3 protein: CASSSRVGQYEQYV. The CDR3 nucleotides read TGTGCCAGCAGCTCCAGGGTGGGACAGTACGAGCAGTACGTC.